This entry is about one T cell receptor beta chain. The sample belongs to a study of identical twins. TCRdb called the 5' RACE reads again in MiXCR, with one record for every CDR3 protein. The table has 400,000 to 550,000 distinct CDR3 sequences, 22% seen once. Germline CDR1 and CDR2: SGHDN and FVKESK. The CDR3 is 15 amino acids. The trim removed 4 bases at V and 7 bases at J, leaving 9 bases unmatched. These sequences were also reported in another study, on T cells expressing NK-cell markers. That work contributes: HCMV serostatus: seven of eight sequenced donors positive, one negative. Of the CD8+ T cells in roughly 6 donors, about 1.0-8% belonged to dominant NKG2C+ clonotypes.

The sequencing sample was made of CD4+ T cells sorted from blood. The rearrangement joins TRBV14 to TRBJ2-1; 8 bases are a match to TRBD2. This TCR was recovered from a woman aged 18-29 years in good health. Here the CDR3 reads CASSLSGTGGNEQFF. Written as DNA, the CDR3 is TGTGCCAGCAGCCTGAGCGGGACGGGGGGGAATGAGCAGTTCTTC.